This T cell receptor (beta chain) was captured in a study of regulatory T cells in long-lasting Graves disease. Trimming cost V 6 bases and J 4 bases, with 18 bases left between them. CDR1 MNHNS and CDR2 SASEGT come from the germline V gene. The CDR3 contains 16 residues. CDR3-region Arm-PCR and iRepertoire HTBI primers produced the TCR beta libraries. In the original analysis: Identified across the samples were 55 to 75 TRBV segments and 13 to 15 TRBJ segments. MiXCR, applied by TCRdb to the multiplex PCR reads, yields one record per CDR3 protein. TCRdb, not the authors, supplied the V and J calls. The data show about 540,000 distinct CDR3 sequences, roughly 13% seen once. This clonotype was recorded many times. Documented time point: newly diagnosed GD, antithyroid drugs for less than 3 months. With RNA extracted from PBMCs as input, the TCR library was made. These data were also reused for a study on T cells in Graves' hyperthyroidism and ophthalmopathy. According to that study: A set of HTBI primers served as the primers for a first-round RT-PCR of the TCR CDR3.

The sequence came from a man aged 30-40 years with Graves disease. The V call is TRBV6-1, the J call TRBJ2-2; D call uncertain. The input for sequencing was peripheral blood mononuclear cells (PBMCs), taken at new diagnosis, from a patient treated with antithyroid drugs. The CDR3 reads CASRLIPLEGTGELFF. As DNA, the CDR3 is TGTGCCAGCAGACTTATCCCCTTGGAAGGCACCGGGGAGCTGTTTTTT.